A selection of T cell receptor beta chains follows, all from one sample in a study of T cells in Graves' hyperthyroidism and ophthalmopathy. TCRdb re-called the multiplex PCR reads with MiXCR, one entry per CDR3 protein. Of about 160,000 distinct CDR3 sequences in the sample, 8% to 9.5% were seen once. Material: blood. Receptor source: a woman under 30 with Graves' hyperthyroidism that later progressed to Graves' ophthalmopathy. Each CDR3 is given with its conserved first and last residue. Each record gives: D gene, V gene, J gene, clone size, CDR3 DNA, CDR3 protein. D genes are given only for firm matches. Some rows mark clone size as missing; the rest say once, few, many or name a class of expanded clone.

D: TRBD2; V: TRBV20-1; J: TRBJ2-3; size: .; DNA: TGCAGTGCTCGGACTAGCGGGGGGCCCCGACCAGATACGCAGTATTTT; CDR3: CSARTSGGPRPDTQYF
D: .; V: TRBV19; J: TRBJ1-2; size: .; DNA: TGTGCCAGTAGTATAACGCAGGGGAATGGCTACACCTTC; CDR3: CASSITQGNGYTF
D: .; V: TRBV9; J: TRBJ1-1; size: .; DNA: TGTGCCAGCAGCGTAGAACCCGGGGATGGAACTGAAGCTTTCTTT; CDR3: CASSVEPGDGTEAFF
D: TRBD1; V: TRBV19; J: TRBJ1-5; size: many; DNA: TGTGCCAGTAGAGCCTCCGGGACAGGGGGTCAGCCCCAGCATTTT; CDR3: CASRASGTGGQPQHF
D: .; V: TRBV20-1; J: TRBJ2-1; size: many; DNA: TGCAGTGCTAGGGGGATGTCCTCCTACAATGAGCAGTTCTTC; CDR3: CSARGMSSYNEQFF
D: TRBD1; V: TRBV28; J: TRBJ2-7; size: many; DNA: TGTGCCAGCAGCCCTCCCTTTTTGACAGGGGGATACCTTAGGGGCGAGCAGTACTTC; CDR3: CASSPPFLTGGYLRGEQYF
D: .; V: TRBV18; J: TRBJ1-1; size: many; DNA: TGTGCCAGCTCACCGGGTCAGTTGAACACTGAAGCTTTCTTT; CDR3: CASSPGQLNTEAFF
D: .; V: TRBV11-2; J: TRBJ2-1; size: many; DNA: TGTGCCAGCAGCTCCGCGCGGGCGGTCTCCTACAATGAGCAGTTCTTC; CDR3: CASSSARAVSYNEQFF
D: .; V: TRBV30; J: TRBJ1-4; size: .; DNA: TGTGCCTGGAGTCTCGGGGTATTCGAAAAACTGTTTTTT; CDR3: CAWSLGVFEKLFF
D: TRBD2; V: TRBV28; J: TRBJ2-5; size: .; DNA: TGTGCCAGCAGCCCCCGGGGGGCGGGAGGGGAAGAGACCCAGTACTTC; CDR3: CASSPRGAGGEETQYF
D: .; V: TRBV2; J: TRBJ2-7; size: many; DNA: TGTGCCAGCAGTGAATTGGTCTACGAGCAGTACTTC; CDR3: CASSELVYEQYF
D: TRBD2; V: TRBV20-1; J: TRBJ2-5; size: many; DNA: TGCAGTGCTAAGACCGACGGACTAGCGGGAGGGCCACAAGAGACCCAGTACTTC; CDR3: CSAKTDGLAGGPQETQYF
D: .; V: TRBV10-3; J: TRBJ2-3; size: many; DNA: TGTGCCATCAGTGATTCCACTGACAGACAGTATACGCAGTATTTT; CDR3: CAISDSTDRQYTQYF
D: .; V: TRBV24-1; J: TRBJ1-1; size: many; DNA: TGTGCCACCAGCGAAGGGCTGAACACTGAAGCTTTCTTT; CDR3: CATSEGLNTEAFF
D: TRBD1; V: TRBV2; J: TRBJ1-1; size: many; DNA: TGTGCCAGCAGGGGGGGGACAGGGGGGAACACTGAAGCTTTCTTT; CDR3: CASRGGTGGNTEAFF
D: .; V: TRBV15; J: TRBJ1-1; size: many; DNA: TGTGCCACCAGCAGAGACAGGGGCACTGAAGCTTTCTTT; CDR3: CATSRDRGTEAFF
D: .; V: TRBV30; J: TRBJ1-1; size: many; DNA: TGTGCCTCCAGGCCTGGCAACAGGGACACTGAAGCTTTCTTT; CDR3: CASRPGNRDTEAFF
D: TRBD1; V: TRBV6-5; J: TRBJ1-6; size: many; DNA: TGTGCCAGCAGTTACCGGACAGGGGAGCTCCTCCACTTT; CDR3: CASSYRTGELLHF
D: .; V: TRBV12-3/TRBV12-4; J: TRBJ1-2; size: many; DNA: TGTGCCAGCAGTTTCTTGGTGCGGGATGGCTACACCTTC; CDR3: CASSFLVRDGYTF
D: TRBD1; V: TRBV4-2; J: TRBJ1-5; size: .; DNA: TGTGCCAGCAGCCTAGGGACAGTTTATAGCAATCAGCCCCAGCATTTT; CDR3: CASSLGTVYSNQPQHF
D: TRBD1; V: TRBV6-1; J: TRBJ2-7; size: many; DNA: TGTGCCAGCAGAAAACAGGGGAATACCTACGAGCAGTACTTC; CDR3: CASRKQGNTYEQYF
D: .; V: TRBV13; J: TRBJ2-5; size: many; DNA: TGTGCCAGCAGCCCCCAGGGGAGTCCGGAGACCCAGTACTTC; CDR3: CASSPQGSPETQYF
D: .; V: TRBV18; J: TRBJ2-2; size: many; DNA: TGTGCCAGCTCACCACCGGCTCGACAGGCCACGAACACCGGGGAGCTGTTTTTT; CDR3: CASSPPARQATNTGELFF
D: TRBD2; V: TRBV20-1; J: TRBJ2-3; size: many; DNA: TGCAGTGCTACAAGACTAGCGGGTAGCACAGATACGCAGTATTTT; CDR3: CSATRLAGSTDTQYF
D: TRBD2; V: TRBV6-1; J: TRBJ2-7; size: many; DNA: TGTGCCAGCAGCCTAGCGGTGACCCGAGGCGAGCAGTACTTC; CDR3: CASSLAVTRGEQYF